This TCR beta chain is drawn from a study of shared clonotypes between healthy human individuals. For the study at large: Researchers assigned three CD4 naive, three CD4 memory, two CD8 naive and one CD8 memory plate to each donor. Points from the study as a whole: The generation probabilities recorded for non-shared clonotypes fell below those of clonotypes shared by all four donors.

Assay used: immunoSEQ multiplex PCR; TCRdb lists only in-frame clones, some missing. The data show some 350,000 clones, under 80% seen once. With regard to this clone: Its antigen is still unknown.

This CDR3 spans 15 amino acids. In germline, CDR1 is LNHDA, CDR2 SQIVND (reference sequence). J gave up 0 bases and V 7 bases, and 4 bases lay outside the gene matches. The sequence was obtained from a man aged 25-45 years in good health. Material for sequencing was memory CD4+ T cells sorted from blood. The subset: CD45RA-negative fraction. The chain carries TRBV19 and TRBJ1-2; TRBD1 matches at 11 bases. CDR3 residues: CASKDRGLANYGYTF. The CDR3 coding sequence is TGTGCCAGTAAGGACAGGGGGCTTGCTAACTATGGCTACACCTTC.